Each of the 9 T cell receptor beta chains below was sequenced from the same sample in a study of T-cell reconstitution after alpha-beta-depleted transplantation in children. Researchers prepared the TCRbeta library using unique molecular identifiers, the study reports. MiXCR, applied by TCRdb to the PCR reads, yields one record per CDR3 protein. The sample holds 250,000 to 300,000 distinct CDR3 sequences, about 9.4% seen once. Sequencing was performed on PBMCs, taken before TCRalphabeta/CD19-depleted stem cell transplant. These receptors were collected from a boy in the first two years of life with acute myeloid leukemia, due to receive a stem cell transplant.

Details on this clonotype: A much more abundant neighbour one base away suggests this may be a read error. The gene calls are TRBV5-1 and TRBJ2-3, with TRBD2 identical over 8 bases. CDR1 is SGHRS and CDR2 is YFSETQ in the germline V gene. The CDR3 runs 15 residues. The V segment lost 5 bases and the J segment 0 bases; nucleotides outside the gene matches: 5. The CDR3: CASRLTSASTDTQYF. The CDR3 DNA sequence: TGCGCCAGCAGGCTGACTAGCGCTAGCACAGATACGCAGTATTTT.

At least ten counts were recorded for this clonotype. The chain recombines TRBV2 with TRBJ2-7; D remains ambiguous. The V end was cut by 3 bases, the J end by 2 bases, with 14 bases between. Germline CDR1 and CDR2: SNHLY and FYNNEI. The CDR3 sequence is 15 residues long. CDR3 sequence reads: CASSDITGWAYEQYF. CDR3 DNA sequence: TGTGCCAGCAGTGATATCACGGGTTGGGCCTACGAGCAGTACTTC. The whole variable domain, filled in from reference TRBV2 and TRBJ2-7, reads EPEVTQTPSHQVTQMGQEVILRCVPISNHLYFYWYRQILGQKVEFLVSFYNNEISEKSEIFDDQFSVERPDGSNFTLKIRSTKLEDSAMYFCASSDITGWAYEQYFGPGTRLTVT.

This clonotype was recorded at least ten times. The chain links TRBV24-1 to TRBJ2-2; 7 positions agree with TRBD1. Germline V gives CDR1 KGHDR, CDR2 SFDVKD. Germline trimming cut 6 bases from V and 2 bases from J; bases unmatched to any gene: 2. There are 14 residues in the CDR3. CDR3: CATSKGANTGELFF. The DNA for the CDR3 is TGTGCCACCAGTAAGGGGGCAAACACCGGGGAGCTGTTTTTT.

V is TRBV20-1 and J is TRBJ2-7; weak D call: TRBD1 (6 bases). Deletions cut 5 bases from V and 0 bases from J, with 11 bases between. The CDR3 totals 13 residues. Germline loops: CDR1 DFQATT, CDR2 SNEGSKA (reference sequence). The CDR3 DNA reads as TGCAGTGCTTCTGACAGGAGCTCCTACGAGCAGTACTTC. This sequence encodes CSASDRSSYEQYF.

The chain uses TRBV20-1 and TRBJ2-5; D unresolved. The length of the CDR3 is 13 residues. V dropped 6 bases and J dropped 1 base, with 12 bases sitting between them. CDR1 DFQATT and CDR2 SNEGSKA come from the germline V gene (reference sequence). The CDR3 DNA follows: TGCAGTGCCCTCGAGAAGGCCCAAGAGACCCAGTACTTC. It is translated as CSALEKAQETQYF.

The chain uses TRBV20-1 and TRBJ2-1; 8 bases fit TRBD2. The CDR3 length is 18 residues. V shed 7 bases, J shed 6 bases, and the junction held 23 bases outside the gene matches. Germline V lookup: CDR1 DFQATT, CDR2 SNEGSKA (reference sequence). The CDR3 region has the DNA TGCAGTGGCCTAAAACACGGGGCCGTAGCGGGGCCCATCAATGAGCAGTTCTTC. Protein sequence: CSGLKHGAVAGPINEQFF.

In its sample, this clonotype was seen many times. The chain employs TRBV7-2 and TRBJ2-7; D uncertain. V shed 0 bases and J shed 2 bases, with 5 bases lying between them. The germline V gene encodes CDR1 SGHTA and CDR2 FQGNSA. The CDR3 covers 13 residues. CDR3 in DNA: TGTGCCAGCAGCTTAGCGCAACCCTACGAGCAGTACTTC. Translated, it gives CASSLAQPYEQYF. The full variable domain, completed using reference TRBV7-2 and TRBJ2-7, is GAGVSQSPSNKVTEKGKDVELRCDPISGHTALYWYRQSLGQGLEFLIYFQGNSAPDKSGLPSDRFSAERTGGSVSTLTIQRTQQEDSAVYLCASSLAQPYEQYFGPGTRLTVT.

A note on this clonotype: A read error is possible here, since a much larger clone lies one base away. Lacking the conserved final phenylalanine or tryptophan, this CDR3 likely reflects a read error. The CDR3 sequence is CASSYGRGDTQYC. CDR3 DNA: TGTGCCAGCAGTTACGGACGGGGAGATACGCAGTATTGT. The J gene is TRBJ2-3, the V gene TRBV6-5, with D maybe TRBD2 (5 bases). V lost 2 bases and J lost 5, with 8 bases in between. The germline CDR1 and CDR2 sequences are MNHEY and SVGAGI. The CDR3 has 13 residues.

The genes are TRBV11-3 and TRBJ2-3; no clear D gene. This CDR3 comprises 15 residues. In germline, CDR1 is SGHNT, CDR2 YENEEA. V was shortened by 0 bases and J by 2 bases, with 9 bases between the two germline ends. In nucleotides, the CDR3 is TGTGCCAGCAGCTTAGAAGGCCGGCCCACAGATACGCAGTATTTT. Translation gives CASSLEGRPTDTQYF.